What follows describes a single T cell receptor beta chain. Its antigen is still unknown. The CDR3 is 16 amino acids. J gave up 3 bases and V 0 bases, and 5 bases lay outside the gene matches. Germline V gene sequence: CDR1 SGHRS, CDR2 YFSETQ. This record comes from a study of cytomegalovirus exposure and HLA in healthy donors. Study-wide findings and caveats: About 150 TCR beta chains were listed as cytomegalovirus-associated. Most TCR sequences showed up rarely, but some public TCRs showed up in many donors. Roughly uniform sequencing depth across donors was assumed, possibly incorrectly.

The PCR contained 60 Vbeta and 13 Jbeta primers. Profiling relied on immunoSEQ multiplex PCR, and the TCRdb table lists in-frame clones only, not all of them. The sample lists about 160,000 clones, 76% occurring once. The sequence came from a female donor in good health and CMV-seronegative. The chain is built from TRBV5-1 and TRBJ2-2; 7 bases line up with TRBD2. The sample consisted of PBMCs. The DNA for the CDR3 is TGCGCCAGCAGCTTGGGACTAGCAGTTGACACCGGGGAGCTGTTTTTT. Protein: CASSLGLAVDTGELFF.